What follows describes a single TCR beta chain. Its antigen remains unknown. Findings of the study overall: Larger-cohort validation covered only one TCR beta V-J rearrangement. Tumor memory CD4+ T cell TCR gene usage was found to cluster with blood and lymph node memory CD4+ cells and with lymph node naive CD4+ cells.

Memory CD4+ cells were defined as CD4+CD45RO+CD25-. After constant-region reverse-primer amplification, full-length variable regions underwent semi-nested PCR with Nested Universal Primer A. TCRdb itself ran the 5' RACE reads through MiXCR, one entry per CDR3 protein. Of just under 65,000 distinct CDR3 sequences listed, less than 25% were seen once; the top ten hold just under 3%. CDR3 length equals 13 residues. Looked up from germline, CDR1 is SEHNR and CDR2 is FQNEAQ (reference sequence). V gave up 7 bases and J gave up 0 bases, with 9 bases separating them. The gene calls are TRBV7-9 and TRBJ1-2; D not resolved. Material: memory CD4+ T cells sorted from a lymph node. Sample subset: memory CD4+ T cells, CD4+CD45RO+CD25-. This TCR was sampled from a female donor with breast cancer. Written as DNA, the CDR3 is TGTGCCAGCACAGCATCAACTAACTATGGCTACACCTTC. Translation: CASTASTNYGYTF.